These 25 T cell receptor beta chains came from one sample sequenced in a study of blood T cell repertoires in COVID-19 (dated by TCRdb to between 2020 and 2021). The receptor library was made with the immunoSEQ multiplex PCR assay. TCRdb re-hosts the immuneACCESS table, in-frame sequences only. Its copies lack some clones; in the studies checked, an unresolved V gene accounts for under half of them, and the cause for the rest is not known. The sample data list about 200,000 clones, and 88% of these were observed just once. The ten largest clones take up roughly 6% of the sample. Sequencing was carried out using peripheral blood. Receptors were obtained from a middle-aged man with active or convalescent COVID-19.

This clone was recorded a few times. The chain uses TRBV6-5 and TRBJ2-2; tentatively, D is TRBD2 (7 bases). The CDR3 loop spans 14 amino acids. Germline CDR1 reads MNHEY; CDR2 reads SVGAGI. Trimming shortened V by 0 bases and J by 8 bases, and 10 bases separated the two germline ends. The CDR3 sequence: CASSYSGGRGELFF. The DNA for the CDR3 is TGTGCCAGCAGTTACTCGGGGGGGCGAGGGGAGCTGTTTTTT.

The rearrangement uses TRBV3-1 (or the pseudogene TRBV3-2) and TRBJ1-3; D remains ambiguous. The CDR3 extends over 16 amino acids. Per germline, CDR1 LGHDT and CDR2 YNNKEL (reference sequence). V dropped 1 base and J dropped 4 bases, with 14 bases sitting between them. The CDR3 protein is CASSQVGKAAGNTIYF. CDR3 nucleotides: TGTGCCAGCAGCCAAGTCGGGAAAGCAGCCGGAAACACCATATATTTT.

This sequence joins TRBV7-7 and TRBJ2-5; 8 nucleotides align to TRBD2. Unmatched junction bases numbered 17, after V lost 4 bases and J lost 4 bases. The CDR3 extends over 18 amino acids. Germline loops: CDR1 SSHAT, CDR2 FNYEAQ (reference sequence). CDR3 sequence: CASSSTPAGLGRLETQYF. In nucleotides, the CDR3 is TGTGCCAGCAGCTCAACCCCTGCGGGACTAGGACGTCTAGAGACCCAGTACTTC.

This clone was observed a few times. The chain combines TRBV7-9 with TRBJ2-7, with 9 positions matching TRBD1. Germline assignment: CDR1 SEHNR and CDR2 FQNEAQ (reference sequence). Trimming cost V 5 bases and J 5 bases; bases outside gene matches: 4. The length of the CDR3 is 13 residues. The CDR3 protein is CASSVQGAHEQYF. For the CDR3, the DNA is TGTGCCAGCAGCGTACAGGGGGCCCACGAGCAGTACTTC. The entire variable domain, with the rest obtained from reference TRBV7-9 and TRBJ2-7, is as follows: DTGVSQNPRHKITKRGQNVTFRCDPISEHNRLYWYRQTLGQGPEFLTYFQNEAQLEKSRLLSDRFSAERPKGSFSTLEIQRTEQGDSAMYLCASSVQGAHEQYFGPGTRLTVT.

This rearrangement joins TRBV11-3 to TRBJ2-1, with D maybe TRBD2 (6 bases). V was cut by 7 bases and J by 6 bases, with 16 bases left in between. This CDR3 is built from 14 residues. Germline values: CDR1 SGHNT, CDR2 YENEEA. The CDR3 sequence: CASTQVGGANEQFF. The CDR3 DNA reads TGTGCCAGCACCCAGGTCGGAGGGGCCAATGAGCAGTTCTTC.

The J gene is TRBJ2-1, the V gene TRBV12-5; 8 nucleotides match TRBD2. The CDR3 loop spans 16 amino acids. The V and J ends lost 7 bases and 0 bases, in that order; junction bases with no gene match: 8. Germline values: CDR1 LGHNT, CDR2 FRNRAP. The CDR3 DNA follows: TGTGCTAGTGATCCCAGCGGGAGCGGCTCCTACAATGAGCAGTTCTTC. It is translated as CASDPSGSGSYNEQFF.

Here the CDR3 reads CATSDVSGNYGYTF. The DNA of the CDR3 is TGTGCCACCAGTGACGTCAGCGGAAACTATGGCTACACCTTC. The chain has TRBV24-1 and TRBJ1-2; no clear D gene. The V and J ends lost 4 bases and 2 bases respectively, with 10 bases between them. The CDR3 length is 14 residues. Germline V lookup: CDR1 KGHDR, CDR2 SFDVKD.

This chain uses TRBV13 with TRBJ1-1; no clear D gene. V lost 1 base and J lost 7, with 10 bases in between. This CDR3 comprises 13 residues. From germline, CDR1 is PRHDT and CDR2 FYEKMQ (reference sequence). CDR3 in amino acids: CASSLVVPGEAFF. The CDR3 region has the DNA TGTGCCAGCAGCTTAGTGGTTCCCGGTGAAGCTTTCTTT.

This chain uses TRBV12-3 or TRBV12-4 with TRBJ1-1; 7 positions agree with TRBD1. This CDR3 comprises 11 residues. With 7 bases clipped from V and 5 bases from J, the junction kept 1 base outside the gene matches. The CDR3 nucleotides are TGTGCCAGCACAGGGGGGACTGAAGCTTTCTTT. Protein: CASTGGTEAFF.

This chain connects TRBV4-3 to TRBJ2-3; 12 nucleotides align to TRBD2. The CDR3 consists of 16 residues. V was pared by 2 bases and J by 2 bases, with 2 bases of the junction left unmatched. The germline CDR1 and CDR2 sequences are LGHNA and YSLEER. The CDR3 DNA sequence: TGCGCCAGCAGCCAACGACTAGCGGGGGACACAGATACGCAGTATTTT. Translated, it gives CASSQRLAGDTDTQYF.

This clone was recorded only once. The chain carries TRBV11-3 and TRBJ2-1; TRBD2 agrees at 9 bases. This CDR3 has 14 amino acids. Unmatched junction bases numbered 6, after V lost 5 bases and J lost 7 bases. Germline assignment: CDR1 SGHNT and CDR2 YENEEA. CDR3 coding DNA: TGTGCCAGCAGCCAAGGCGGGGGGGCGAATGAGCAGTTCTTC. It is translated as CASSQGGGANEQFF.

V usage is TRBV11-2 and J usage is TRBJ1-6; D uncertain. This CDR3 region has 15 residues. Between the trimmed V and J ends, which lost 7 bases and 0 bases, there was a span of 10 bases. CDR1 SGHAT and CDR2 FQNNGV come from the germline V gene. The CDR3 here is CASKTLDSYNSPLHF. The DNA for the CDR3 is TGTGCCAGCAAAACTCTAGACTCCTATAATTCACCCCTCCACTTT.

This chain joins TRBV5-6 and TRBJ1-2; D ambiguous. This CDR3 region has 14 residues. Germline V CDR1 and CDR2: SGHDT, YYEEEE. Trimming took 4 bases from V and 7 from J, leaving 17 bases between them. The CDR3 DNA reads TGTGCCAGCAGCCCGGGAGGAGGTGTCGGTGGCTACACCTTC. This encodes CASSPGGGVGGYTF.

The CDR3 bases are TGTGCCACCAGCAGAGGGGACAGGGGCTTCTCTGGGGCCAACGTCCTGACTTTC. Residues: CATSRGDRGFSGANVLTF. V gene TRBV15 combines with J gene TRBJ2-6, with TRBD1 matching 10 bases. Germline values: CDR1 LNHNV, CDR2 YYDKDF (reference sequence). V shed 1 base and J 0 bases; nucleotides not matched to a gene: 3. The CDR3 has 18 residues.

About this clone itself: Different DNA sequences within this sample yield the same CDR3. The rearrangement uses TRBV19 and TRBJ2-7, with D possibly being TRBD2 (6 bases). V was clipped by 4 bases and J by 5 bases, with 18 bases between them. This CDR3 is built from 15 residues. From germline, CDR1 is LNHDA and CDR2 SQIVND (reference sequence). The CDR3 bases are TGTGCCAGTAGTAGTGGGTCGGGGGAGTCGGACGAGCAGTACTTC. Translating it yields CASSSGSGESDEQYF.

The chain joins TRBV19 to TRBJ2-3, with a possible D match to TRBD1 (5 bases). Germline V CDR1 and CDR2: LNHDA, SQIVND (reference sequence). The CDR3 length is 16 residues. V was shortened by 9 bases and J by 3 bases, with 22 bases between the two germline ends. The CDR3 spells CASTFTPQEPTDTQYF. In nucleotides, the CDR3 is TGTGCCAGCACCTTCACCCCACAGGAGCCAACAGATACGCAGTATTTT.

This clone was observed a single time. V is TRBV18 and J is TRBJ2-3; D remains ambiguous. The CDR3 length is 16 residues. V lost 3 bases to trimming and J lost 0 bases, with 13 bases between them. Germline CDR1 KGHSH, CDR2 LQKENI. CDR3 DNA sequence: TGTGCCAGCTCACCGACTCACGGTACTAGCACAGATACGCAGTATTTT. It yields the protein CASSPTHGTSTDTQYF.

V gene TRBV5-5 combines with J gene TRBJ2-5, with D perhaps matching TRBD2 (6 bases). Between the trimmed V and J ends, which lost 4 bases and 1 base, there was a span of 17 bases. Germline CDR1 is SGHKS and CDR2 is YYEKEE (reference sequence). This CDR3 is 16 amino acids long. The CDR3 DNA is TGTGCCAGCAGCCCGGGACCCTGGGACTCCCAAGAGACCCAGTACTTC. Translation: CASSPGPWDSQETQYF.

This chain joins TRBV7-2 and TRBJ2-1; 11 bases map to TRBD1. This CDR3 is 11 amino acids long. Germline V gives CDR1 SGHTA, CDR2 FQGNSA. V lost 5 bases and J lost 15; bases outside the gene matches: 3. This CDR3 reads CASSTGTGGFF. The CDR3 nucleotides read TGTGCCAGCAGCACCGGGACAGGGGGGTTCTTC.

The chain employs TRBV2 and TRBJ1-5; D is possibly TRBD1 (6 bases). The V gene lost 5 bases and the J gene lost 2 bases, with 13 bases spanning the gap. This CDR3 is built from 15 residues. Germline CDR1 and CDR2: SNHLY and FYNNEI. Written as DNA, the CDR3 is TGTGCCAGCAGTCCCCAGGGGCTTGGCAATCAGCCCCAGCATTTT. Translating it yields CASSPQGLGNQPQHF. The variable domain in full, with the rest retrieved from reference TRBV2 and TRBJ1-5, is EPEVTQTPSHQVTQMGQEVILRCVPISNHLYFYWYRQILGQKVEFLVSFYNNEISEKSEIFDDQFSVERPDGSNFTLKIRSTKLEDSAMYFCASSPQGLGNQPQHFGDGTRLSIL.

The chain carries TRBV7-2 and TRBJ2-1; D is possibly TRBD1 (5 bases). Looked up from germline, CDR1 is SGHTA and CDR2 is FQGNSA. The CDR3 is 14 amino acids. The ends were cut back, 3 bases at V and 9 bases at J, with 15 bases in the middle. Written as DNA, the CDR3 is TGTGCCAGCAGCTTGGCTGACAGCCGCTCTGAGCAGTTCTTC. Its translation is CASSLADSRSEQFF.

The chain uses TRBV5-1 and TRBJ2-2, with 9 bases fitting TRBD1. The germline CDR1 and CDR2 sequences are SGHRS and YFSETQ. The CDR3 runs to 15 residues. With 1 base clipped from V and 9 bases from J, the junction kept 7 bases outside the gene matches. CDR3 sequence reads: CASSLLSGTGRELFF. The CDR3 DNA follows: TGCGCCAGCAGCTTGTTGTCGGGGACAGGGAGGGAGCTGTTTTTT.

The chain links TRBV5-1 to TRBJ2-3; TRBD2 might be the D (6 bases). Germline V CDR1 and CDR2: SGHRS, YFSETQ. With 0 bases removed from V and 4 bases from J, the gap between germline ends came to 9 bases. The CDR3 is 14 amino acids. The CDR3 region is CASSLGGVADTQYF. The CDR3 region has the DNA TGCGCCAGCAGCTTGGGCGGGGTTGCAGATACGCAGTATTTT.

This clone appeared once. The DNA for the CDR3 is TGCGCCAGCAGCTTGACGTGGGCGGGAGAGAGTAGGACCTACGAGCAGTACTTC. Translated, it gives CASSLTWAGESRTYEQYF. This sequence joins TRBV5-1 and TRBJ2-7; 7 nucleotides line up with TRBD2. This CDR3 has 18 residues. The germline V gene encodes CDR1 SGHRS and CDR2 YFSETQ. The V segment lost 1 base and the J segment 2 bases; nucleotides outside the gene matches: 15.

The V gene is TRBV28, the J gene TRBJ2-2, with a weak D call TRBD1 (5 bases). The V gene lost 2 bases and the J gene lost 5 bases, with 12 bases spanning the gap. The CDR3 is 15 amino acids. CDR1 is MDHEN and CDR2 is SYDVKM in the germline V gene. DNA for the CDR3: TGTGCCAGCAGTTTACCAGGGTTGGGTACCGGGGAGCTGTTTTTT. This gives the protein CASSLPGLGTGELFF.